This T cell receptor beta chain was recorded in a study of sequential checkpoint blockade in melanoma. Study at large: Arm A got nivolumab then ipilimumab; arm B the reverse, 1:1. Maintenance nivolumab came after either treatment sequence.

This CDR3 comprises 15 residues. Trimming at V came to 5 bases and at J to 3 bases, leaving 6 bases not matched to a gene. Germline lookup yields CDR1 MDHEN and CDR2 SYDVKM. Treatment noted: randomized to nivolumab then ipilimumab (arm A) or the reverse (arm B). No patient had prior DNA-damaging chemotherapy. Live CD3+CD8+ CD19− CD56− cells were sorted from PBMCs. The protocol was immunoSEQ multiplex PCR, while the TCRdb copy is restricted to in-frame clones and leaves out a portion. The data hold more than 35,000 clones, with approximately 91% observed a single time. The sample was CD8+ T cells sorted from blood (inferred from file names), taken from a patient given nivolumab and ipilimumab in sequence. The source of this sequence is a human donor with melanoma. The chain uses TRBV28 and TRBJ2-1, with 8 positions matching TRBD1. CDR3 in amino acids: CASSIRDRSYNEQFF. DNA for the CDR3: TGTGCCAGCAGTATCCGGGACAGGAGCTACAATGAGCAGTTCTTC.